Given below is one TCR beta chain in context. This sample stems from a study of cytomegalovirus exposure and HLA in healthy donors. The ends were cut back, 4 bases at V and 1 base at J, with 13 bases in the middle. CDR1 is LNHDA and CDR2 is SQIVND in the germline V gene (reference sequence). This CDR3 is 16 amino acids long. PCR amplification relied on 60 Vbeta primers (plus 13 Jbeta primers). Sequenced by immunoSEQ multiplex PCR; TCRdb stores in-frame clones only, minus some. The sample shows under 200,000 clones, around three quarters of them seen only once. The chain carries TRBV19 and TRBJ2-2; D gene ambiguous. The sample was PBMCs. This clonotype was sampled from a woman between 40 and 55 years old in good health and CMV-seronegative. CDR3 amino acids: CASSTLFSQNTGELFF. CDR3 nucleotide sequence: TGTGCCAGTAGTACACTCTTCTCCCAGAACACCGGGGAGCTGTTTTTT.